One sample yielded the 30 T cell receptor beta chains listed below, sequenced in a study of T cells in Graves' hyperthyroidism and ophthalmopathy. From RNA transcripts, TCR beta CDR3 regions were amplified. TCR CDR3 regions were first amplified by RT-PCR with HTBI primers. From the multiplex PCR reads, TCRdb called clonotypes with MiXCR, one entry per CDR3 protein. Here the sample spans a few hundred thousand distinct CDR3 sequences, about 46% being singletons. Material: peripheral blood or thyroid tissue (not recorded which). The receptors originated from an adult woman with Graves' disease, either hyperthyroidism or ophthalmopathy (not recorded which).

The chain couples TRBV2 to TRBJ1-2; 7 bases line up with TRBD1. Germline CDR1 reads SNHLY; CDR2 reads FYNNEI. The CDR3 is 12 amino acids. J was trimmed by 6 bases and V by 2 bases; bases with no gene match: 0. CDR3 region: CASSEQGDGYTF. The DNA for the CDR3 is TGTGCCAGCAGTGAACAGGGGGATGGCTACACCTTC.

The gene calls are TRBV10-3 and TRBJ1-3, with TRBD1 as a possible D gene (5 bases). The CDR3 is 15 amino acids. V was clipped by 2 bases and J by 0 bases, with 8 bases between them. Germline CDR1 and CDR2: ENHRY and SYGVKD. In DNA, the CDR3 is TGTGCCATCAGTGAGGCAGGGCTCTCTGGAAACACCATATATTTT. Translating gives CAISEAGLSGNTIYF.

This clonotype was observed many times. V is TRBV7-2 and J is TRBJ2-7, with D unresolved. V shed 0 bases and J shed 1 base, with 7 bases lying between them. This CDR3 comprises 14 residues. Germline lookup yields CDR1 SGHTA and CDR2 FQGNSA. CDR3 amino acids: CASSLATVSYEQYF. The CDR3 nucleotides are TGTGCCAGCAGCTTAGCGACGGTATCCTACGAGCAGTACTTC. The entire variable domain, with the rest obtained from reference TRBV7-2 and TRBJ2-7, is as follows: GAGVSQSPSNKVTEKGKDVELRCDPISGHTALYWYRQSLGQGLEFLIYFQGNSAPDKSGLPSDRFSAERTGGSVSTLTIQRTQQEDSAVYLCASSLATVSYEQYFGPGTRLTVT.

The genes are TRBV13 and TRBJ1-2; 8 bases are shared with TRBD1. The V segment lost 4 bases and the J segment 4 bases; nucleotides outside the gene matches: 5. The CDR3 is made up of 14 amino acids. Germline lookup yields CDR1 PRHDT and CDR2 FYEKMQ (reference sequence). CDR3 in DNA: TGTGCCAGCAGCTCGAGGACAGGGCGCTATGGCTACACCTTC. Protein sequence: CASSSRTGRYGYTF.

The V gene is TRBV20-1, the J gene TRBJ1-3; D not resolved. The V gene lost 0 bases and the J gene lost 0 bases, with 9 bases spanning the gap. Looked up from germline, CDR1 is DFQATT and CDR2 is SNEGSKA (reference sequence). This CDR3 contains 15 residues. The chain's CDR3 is CSARDRYYSGNTIYF. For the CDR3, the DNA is TGCAGTGCTAGAGACAGATACTACTCTGGAAACACCATATATTTT.

The CDR3 region is CASSQRDLGFSTGELFF. CDR3 sequence (DNA): TGCGCCAGCAGCCAAAGGGACCTAGGGTTCAGCACCGGGGAGCTGTTTTTT. The J gene is TRBJ2-2, the V gene TRBV4-1; either TRBD1 or TRBD2 may supply D (5 bases each). V gave up 2 bases and J gave up 4 bases, with 17 bases separating them. There are 17 residues in the CDR3. The germline gives CDR1 MGHRA, CDR2 YSYEKL.

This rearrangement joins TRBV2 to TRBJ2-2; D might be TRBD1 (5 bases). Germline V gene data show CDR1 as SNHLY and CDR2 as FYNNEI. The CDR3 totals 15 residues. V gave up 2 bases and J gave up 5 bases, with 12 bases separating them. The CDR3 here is CASSEIRDPTGELFF. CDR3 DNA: TGTGCCAGCAGTGAAATCAGGGATCCTACCGGGGAGCTGTTTTTT.

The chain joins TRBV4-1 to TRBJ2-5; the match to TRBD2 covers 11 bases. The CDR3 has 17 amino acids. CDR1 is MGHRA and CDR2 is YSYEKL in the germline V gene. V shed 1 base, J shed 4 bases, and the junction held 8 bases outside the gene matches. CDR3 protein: CASSQAGRLAGRETQYF. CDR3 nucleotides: TGCGCCAGCAGCCAAGCCGGGCGACTAGCGGGAAGAGAGACCCAGTACTTC.

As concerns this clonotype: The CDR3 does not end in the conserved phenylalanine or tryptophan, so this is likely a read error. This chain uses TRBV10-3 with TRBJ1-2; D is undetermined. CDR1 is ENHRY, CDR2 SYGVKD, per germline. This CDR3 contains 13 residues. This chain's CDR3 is CAISETSNYSYTL. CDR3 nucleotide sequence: TGTGCCATCAGTGAAACATCGAACTATAGCTACACCCTC.

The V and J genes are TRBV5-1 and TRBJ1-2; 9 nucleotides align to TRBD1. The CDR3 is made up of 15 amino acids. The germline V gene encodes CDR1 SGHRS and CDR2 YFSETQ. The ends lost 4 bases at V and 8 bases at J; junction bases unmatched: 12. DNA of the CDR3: TGCGCCAGCAGCCCGCCCGGGACAGGGTTGGTAGGCTACACCTTC. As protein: CASSPPGTGLVGYTF.

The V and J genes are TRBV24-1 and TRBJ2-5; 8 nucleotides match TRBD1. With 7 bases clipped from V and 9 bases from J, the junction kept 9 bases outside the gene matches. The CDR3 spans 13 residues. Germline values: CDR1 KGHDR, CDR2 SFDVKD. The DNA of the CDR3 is TGTGCCACCAGGGACAGGGCCATCGAGCCCCAGTACTTC. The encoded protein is CATRDRAIEPQYF.

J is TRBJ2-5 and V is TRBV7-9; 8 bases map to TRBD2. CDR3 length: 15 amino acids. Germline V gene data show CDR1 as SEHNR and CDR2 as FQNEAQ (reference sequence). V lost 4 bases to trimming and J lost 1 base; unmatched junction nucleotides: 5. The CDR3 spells CASSSRSGIQETQYF. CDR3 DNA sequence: TGTGCCAGCAGCTCCCGTAGCGGGATCCAAGAGACCCAGTACTTC.

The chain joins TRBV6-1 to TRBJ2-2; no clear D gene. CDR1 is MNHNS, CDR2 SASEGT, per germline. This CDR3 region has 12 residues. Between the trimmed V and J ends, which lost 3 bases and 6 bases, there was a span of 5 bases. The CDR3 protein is CASSDQSGELFF. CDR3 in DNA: TGTGCCAGCAGTGACCAATCCGGGGAGCTGTTTTTT.

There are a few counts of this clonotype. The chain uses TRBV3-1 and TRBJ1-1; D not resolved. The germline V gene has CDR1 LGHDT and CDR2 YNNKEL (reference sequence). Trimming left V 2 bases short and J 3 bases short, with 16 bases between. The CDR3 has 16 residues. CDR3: CASSQPFSGTDTEAFF. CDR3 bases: TGTGCCAGCAGCCAACCCTTTTCTGGCACAGACACTGAAGCTTTCTTT.

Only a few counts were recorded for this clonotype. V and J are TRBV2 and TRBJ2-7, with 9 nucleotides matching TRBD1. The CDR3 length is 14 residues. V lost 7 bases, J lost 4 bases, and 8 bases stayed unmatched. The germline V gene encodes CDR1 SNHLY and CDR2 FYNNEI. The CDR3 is CASNRQGVMYEQYF. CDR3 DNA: TGTGCCAGCAATCGACAGGGGGTGATGTACGAGCAGTACTTC.

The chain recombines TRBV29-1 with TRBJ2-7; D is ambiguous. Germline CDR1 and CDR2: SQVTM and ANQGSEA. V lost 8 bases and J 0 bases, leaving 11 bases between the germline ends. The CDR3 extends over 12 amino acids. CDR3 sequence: CSSLSTSYEQYF. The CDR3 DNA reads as TGCAGCAGTTTGTCCACCTCCTACGAGCAGTACTTC.

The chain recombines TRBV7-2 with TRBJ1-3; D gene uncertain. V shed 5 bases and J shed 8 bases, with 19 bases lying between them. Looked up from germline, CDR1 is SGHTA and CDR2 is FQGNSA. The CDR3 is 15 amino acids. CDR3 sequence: CASSPSGPLGYTIYF. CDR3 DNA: TGTGCCAGCAGCCCCTCTGGACCTCTGGGCTACACCATATATTTT. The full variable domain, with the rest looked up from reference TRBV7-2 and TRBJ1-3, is GAGVSQSPSNKVTEKGKDVELRCDPISGHTALYWYRQSLGQGLEFLIYFQGNSAPDKSGLPSDRFSAERTGGSVSTLTIQRTQQEDSAVYLCASSPSGPLGYTIYFGEGSWLTVV.

In nucleotides, the CDR3 is TGCAGCGTTGTAGGGACAGCAAGAGAAAAACTGTTTTTT. Its translation: CSVVGTAREKLFF. This chain joins TRBV29-1 and TRBJ1-4; 7 nucleotides align to TRBD1. V shed 4 bases, J shed 8 bases, and the junction held 7 bases outside the gene matches. CDR1 and CDR2 from the germline V gene are SQVTM and ANQGSEA. This CDR3 has 13 amino acids. The full variable domain, completed using reference TRBV29-1 and TRBJ1-4, is SAVISQKPSRDICQRGTSLTIQCQVDSQVTMMFWYRQQPGQSLTLIATANQGSEATYESGFVIDKFPISRPNLTFSTLTVSNMSPEDSSIYLCSVVGTAREKLFFGSGTQLSVL.

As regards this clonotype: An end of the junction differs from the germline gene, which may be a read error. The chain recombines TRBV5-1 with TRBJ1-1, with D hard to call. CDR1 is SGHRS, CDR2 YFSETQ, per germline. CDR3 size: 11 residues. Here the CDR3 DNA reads TGTGCCAGCAGCTTACCGGGCACTGCTTTCTTT. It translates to CASSLPGTAFF.

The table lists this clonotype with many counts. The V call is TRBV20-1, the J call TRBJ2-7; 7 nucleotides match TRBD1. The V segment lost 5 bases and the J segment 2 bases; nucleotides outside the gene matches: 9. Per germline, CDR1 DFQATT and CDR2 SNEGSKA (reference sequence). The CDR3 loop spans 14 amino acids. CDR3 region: CSAFIRDSTYEQYF. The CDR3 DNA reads TGCAGTGCTTTCATCCGGGACAGTACCTACGAGCAGTACTTC.

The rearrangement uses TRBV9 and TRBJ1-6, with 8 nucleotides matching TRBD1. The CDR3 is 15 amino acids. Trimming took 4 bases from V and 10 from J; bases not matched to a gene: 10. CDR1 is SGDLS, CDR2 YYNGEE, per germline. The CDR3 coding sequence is TGTGCCAGCAGCCTTCGGACAGGGTTACTCTCACCCCTCCACTTT. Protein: CASSLRTGLLSPLHF.

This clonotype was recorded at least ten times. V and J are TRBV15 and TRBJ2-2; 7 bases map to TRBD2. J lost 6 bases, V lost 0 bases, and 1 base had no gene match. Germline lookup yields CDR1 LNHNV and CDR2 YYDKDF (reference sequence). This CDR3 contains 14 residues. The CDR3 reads CATSRDREAGELFF. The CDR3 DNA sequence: TGTGCCACCAGCAGAGATCGGGAGGCCGGGGAGCTGTTTTTT.

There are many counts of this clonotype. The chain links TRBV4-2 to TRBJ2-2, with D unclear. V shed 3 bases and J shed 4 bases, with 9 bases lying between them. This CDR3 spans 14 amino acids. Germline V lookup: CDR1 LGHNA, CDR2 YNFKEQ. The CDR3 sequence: CASSQERITGELFF. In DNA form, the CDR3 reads TGTGCCAGCAGCCAGGAAAGAATCACCGGGGAGCTGTTTTTT.

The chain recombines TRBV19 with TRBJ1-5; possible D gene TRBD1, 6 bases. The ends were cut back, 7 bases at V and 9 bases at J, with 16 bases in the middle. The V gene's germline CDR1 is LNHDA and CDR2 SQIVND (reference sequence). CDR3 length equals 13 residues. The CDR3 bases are TGTGCCAGTAATACAGGGACCGGGGCGCCCCAGCATTTT. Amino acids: CASNTGTGAPQHF.

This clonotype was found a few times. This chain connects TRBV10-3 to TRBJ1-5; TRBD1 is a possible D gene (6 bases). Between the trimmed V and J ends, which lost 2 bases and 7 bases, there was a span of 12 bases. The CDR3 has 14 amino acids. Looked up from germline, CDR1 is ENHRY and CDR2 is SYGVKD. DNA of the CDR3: TGTGCCATCAGTGAGACAGGGCGAGGACAGCCCCAGCATTTT. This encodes CAISETGRGQPQHF.

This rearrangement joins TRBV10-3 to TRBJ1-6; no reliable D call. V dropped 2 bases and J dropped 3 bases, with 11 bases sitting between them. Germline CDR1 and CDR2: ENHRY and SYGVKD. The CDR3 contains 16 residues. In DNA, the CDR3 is TGTGCCATCAGTGAGACCCCCAGCCTCTATAATTCACCCCTCCACTTT. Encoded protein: CAISETPSLYNSPLHF.

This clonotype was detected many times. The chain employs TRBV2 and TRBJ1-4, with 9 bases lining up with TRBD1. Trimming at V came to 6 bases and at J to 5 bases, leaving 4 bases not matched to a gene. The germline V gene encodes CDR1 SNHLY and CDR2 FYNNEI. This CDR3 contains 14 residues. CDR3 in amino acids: CASSAGTGNEKLFF. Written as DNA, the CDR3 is TGTGCCAGCAGCGCTGGGACAGGGAATGAAAAACTGTTTTTT.

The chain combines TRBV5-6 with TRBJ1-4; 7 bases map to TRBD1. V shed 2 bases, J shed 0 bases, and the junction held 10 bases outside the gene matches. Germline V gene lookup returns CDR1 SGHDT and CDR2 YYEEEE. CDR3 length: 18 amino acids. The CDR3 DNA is TGTGCCAGCAGCTTAAGGACAGGTCCTTCCGCAACTAATGAAAAACTGTTTTTT. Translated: CASSLRTGPSATNEKLFF. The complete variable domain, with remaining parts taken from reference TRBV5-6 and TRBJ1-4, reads DAGVTQSPTHLIKTRGQQVTLRCSPKSGHDTVSWYQQALGQGPQFIFQYYEEEERQRGNFPDRFSGHQFPNYSSELNVNALLLGDSALYLCASSLRTGPSATNEKLFFGSGTQLSVL.

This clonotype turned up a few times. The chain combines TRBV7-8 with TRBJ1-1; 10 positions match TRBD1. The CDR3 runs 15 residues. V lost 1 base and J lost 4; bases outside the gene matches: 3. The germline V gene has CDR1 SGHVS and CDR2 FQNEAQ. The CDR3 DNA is TGTGCCAGCAGCTTAGGGGGACAGGGGTTCACTGAAGCTTTCTTT. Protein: CASSLGGQGFTEAFF.

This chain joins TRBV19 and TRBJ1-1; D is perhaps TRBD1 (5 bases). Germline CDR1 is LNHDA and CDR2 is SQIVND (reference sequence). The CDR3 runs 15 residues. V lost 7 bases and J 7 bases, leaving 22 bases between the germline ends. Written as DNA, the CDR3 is TGTGCCAGTAAACTCGCTGAATGGGGCGGCATTGAAGCTTTCTTT. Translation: CASKLAEWGGIEAFF. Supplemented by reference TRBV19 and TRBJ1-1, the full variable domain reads DGGITQSPKYLFRKEGQNVTLSCEQNLNHDAMYWYRQDPGQGLRLIYYSQIVNDFQKGDIAEGYSVSREKKESFPLTVTSAQKNPTAFYLCASKLAEWGGIEAFFGQGTRLTVV.